Shown below are 17 T cell receptor beta chains from a single sample sequenced in a study of cytomegalovirus exposure and HLA in healthy donors. In the PCR, 60 Vbeta and 13 Jbeta primers were used. The protocol was immunoSEQ multiplex PCR, while the TCRdb copy is restricted to in-frame clones and leaves out a portion. The table records some 190,000 clones, about four fifths of them present only once. The sequencing input was PBMCs. All receptors come from a middle-aged man in good health and CMV-seropositive.

The V gene is TRBV18, the J gene TRBJ1-1; D not certain. The ends were cut back, 1 base at V and 1 base at J, with 16 bases in the middle. Germline V CDR1 and CDR2: KGHSH, LQKENI. The CDR3 sequence is 17 residues long. CDR3 amino acids: CASSPRIGLESNTEAFF. The CDR3 nucleotides are TGTGCCAGCTCACCACGCATCGGCCTAGAGTCGAACACTGAAGCTTTCTTT.

This chain connects TRBV7-2 to TRBJ2-7, with a tentative D call TRBD1 (6 bases). The CDR3 consists of 15 residues. V gave up 1 base and J gave up 3 bases, with 13 bases separating them. Germline-derived CDR1 and CDR2 are SGHTA and FQGNSA. The chain's CDR3 is CASSLGVTGDYEQYF. The CDR3 DNA reads TGTGCCAGCAGCTTAGGAGTGACAGGCGACTACGAGCAGTACTTC.

The rearrangement uses TRBV7-6 and TRBJ2-7, with D possibly being TRBD1 (5 bases). The CDR3 is 18 residues long. The germline gives CDR1 SGHVS, CDR2 FNYEAQ. Trimming took off 2 bases at V and 2 bases at J, with 22 bases between the two ends. CDR3 protein: CASSLRWGTPTEAYEQYF. The CDR3, as DNA: TGTGCCAGCAGCTTAAGGTGGGGCACCCCGACAGAAGCCTACGAGCAGTACTTC.

The J gene is TRBJ2-7, the V gene TRBV2, with 9 bases that match TRBD2. Trimming removed 7 bases from V and 6 bases from J; junction bases left unmatched: 16. The CDR3 consists of 16 residues. CDR1 is SNHLY, CDR2 FYNNEI, per germline. CDR3 DNA sequence: TGTGCCAGCACCCAAATCGACCTAGCGGGGACCTCCGAGCAGTACTTC. Its protein is CASTQIDLAGTSEQYF.

The genes are TRBV5-1 and TRBJ1-3, with TRBD1 matching 8 bases. The V gene end was trimmed by 0 bases and the J gene end by 0 bases; junction bases not matched to a gene: 5. Looked up from germline, CDR1 is SGHRS and CDR2 is YFSETQ. CDR3 length: 17 residues. CDR3 sequence: CASSLAGTGHSGNTIYF. Written as DNA, the CDR3 is TGCGCCAGCAGCTTGGCCGGGACAGGCCACTCTGGAAACACCATATATTTT.

J is TRBJ2-3 and V is TRBV11-2, with D hard to call. V was trimmed by 5 bases and J by 0 bases, leaving 12 bases between them. The CDR3 spans 15 residues. Germline V gene sequence: CDR1 SGHAT, CDR2 FQNNGV. As DNA, the CDR3 is TGTGCCAGCAGCCCGCTGGGCACTAGCACAGATACGCAGTATTTT. Encoded protein: CASSPLGTSTDTQYF.

The CDR3 spells CATSTRGYGYTF. The CDR3 nucleotides are TGTGCCACCAGCACCAGAGGGTATGGCTACACCTTC. The chain uses TRBV15 and TRBJ1-2; the D is unclear. Germline V gene sequence: CDR1 LNHNV, CDR2 YYDKDF (reference sequence). V lost 4 bases and J 5 bases, leaving 8 bases between the germline ends. CDR3 length: 12 residues.

This sequence joins TRBV18 and TRBJ1-6, with TRBD1 matching over 8 bases. J was trimmed by 8 bases and V by 1 base; bases with no gene match: 16. CDR3 size: 19 residues. Germline CDR1 KGHSH, CDR2 LQKENI. The CDR3 region has the DNA TGTGCCAGCTCACCACGTCCCCCAACAAACAGGGGGTCGCATTCACCCCTCCACTTT. It translates to CASSPRPPTNRGSHSPLHF. Variable domain in full (rest from reference TRBV18 and TRBJ1-6): NAGVMQNPRHLVRRRGQEARLRCSPMKGHSHVYWYRQLPEEGLKFMVYLQKENIIDESGMPKERFSAEFPKEGPSILRIQQVVRGDSAAYFCASSPRPPTNRGSHSPLHFGNGTRLTVT.

The J gene is TRBJ1-2, the V gene TRBV6-1; a possible D gene is TRBD1 (6 bases). V was clipped by 6 bases and J by 9 bases, with 11 bases between them. Germline values: CDR1 MNHNS, CDR2 SASEGT. There are 11 residues in the CDR3. The DNA for the CDR3 is TGTGCCAGCAGCGTGGACAGCCGCTACACCTTC. Its translation is CASSVDSRYTF.

This clone came up a few times. This chain connects TRBV19 to TRBJ2-2; TRBD2 matches 9 bases. Germline lookup yields CDR1 LNHDA and CDR2 SQIVND (reference sequence). J was trimmed by 7 bases and V by 4 bases; bases with no gene match: 7. This CDR3 comprises 15 residues. The CDR3 DNA reads as TGTGCCAGTAGTAGCGGGAGGGCCTTTAGCGGGGAGCTGTTTTTT. This translates into CASSSGRAFSGELFF.

This clone was recorded a few times. This chain joins TRBV27 and TRBJ1-2; 8 nucleotides line up with TRBD1. Germline V gene sequence: CDR1 MNHEY, CDR2 SMNVEV (reference sequence). Unmatched junction bases numbered 9, after V lost 3 bases and J lost 6 bases. This CDR3 spans 15 amino acids. The CDR3 protein is CASSFPRGQGDGYTF. DNA for the CDR3: TGTGCCAGCAGTTTCCCCAGGGGGCAGGGCGATGGCTACACCTTC.

The J gene is TRBJ1-6, the V gene TRBV6-5; D not certain. Deletions cut 4 bases from V and 1 base from J, with 5 bases between. The CDR3 sequence is 14 residues long. Germline V gene data show CDR1 as MNHEY and CDR2 as SVGAGI. The CDR3 coding sequence is TGTGCCAGCAGTTCGGGGTCCTATAATTCACCCCTCCACTTT. Protein sequence: CASSSGSYNSPLHF.

A single count supports this clone. V and J are TRBV7-9 and TRBJ2-1; the match to TRBD1 covers 9 bases. This CDR3 is built from 16 residues. Germline lookup yields CDR1 SEHNR and CDR2 FQNEAQ (reference sequence). Trimming took 3 bases from V and 3 from J; bases not matched to a gene: 6. This CDR3 reads CASSLDRGNSYNEQFF. The CDR3 DNA reads as TGTGCCAGCAGCTTGGACAGGGGTAATAGCTACAATGAGCAGTTCTTC.

The genes are TRBV5-1 and TRBJ1-6; possible D gene TRBD1, 6 bases. This CDR3 is 17 amino acids long. V lost 4 bases, J lost 0 bases, and 14 bases lay in between. The germline V gene encodes CDR1 SGHRS and CDR2 YFSETQ. The CDR3 region is CASSPGTPSSYNSPLHF. CDR3 nucleotides: TGCGCCAGCAGCCCAGGGACACCCTCCTCCTATAATTCACCCCTCCACTTT.

The rearrangement uses TRBV19 and TRBJ1-2; no definite D call. The CDR3 consists of 14 residues. CDR1 is LNHDA, CDR2 SQIVND, per germline (reference sequence). The germline V and J ends were trimmed by 7 bases and 0 bases, with 12 bases remaining between them. The CDR3 loop reads CASTPAVANYGYTF. CDR3 nucleotide sequence: TGTGCCAGTACCCCCGCCGTAGCTAACTATGGCTACACCTTC.

The rearrangement links TRBV4-1 to TRBJ2-7; D gene ambiguous. Germline lookup yields CDR1 MGHRA and CDR2 YSYEKL. Trimming took 4 bases from V and 2 from J, leaving 9 bases between them. The CDR3 is 13 amino acids. The CDR3 bases are TGCGCCAGCAGCCCTAGGATCGCCTACGAGCAGTACTTC. This codes for CASSPRIAYEQYF.

This sequence joins TRBV9 and TRBJ2-1; tentative D call: TRBD1 (5 bases). Germline V gene data show CDR1 as SGDLS and CDR2 as YYNGEE. The V gene lost 0 bases and the J gene lost 9 bases, with 10 bases spanning the gap. The CDR3 is 13 residues long. CDR3 sequence reads: CASSVVGESEQFF. CDR3 coding DNA: TGTGCCAGCAGCGTAGTAGGGGAAAGTGAGCAGTTCTTC.